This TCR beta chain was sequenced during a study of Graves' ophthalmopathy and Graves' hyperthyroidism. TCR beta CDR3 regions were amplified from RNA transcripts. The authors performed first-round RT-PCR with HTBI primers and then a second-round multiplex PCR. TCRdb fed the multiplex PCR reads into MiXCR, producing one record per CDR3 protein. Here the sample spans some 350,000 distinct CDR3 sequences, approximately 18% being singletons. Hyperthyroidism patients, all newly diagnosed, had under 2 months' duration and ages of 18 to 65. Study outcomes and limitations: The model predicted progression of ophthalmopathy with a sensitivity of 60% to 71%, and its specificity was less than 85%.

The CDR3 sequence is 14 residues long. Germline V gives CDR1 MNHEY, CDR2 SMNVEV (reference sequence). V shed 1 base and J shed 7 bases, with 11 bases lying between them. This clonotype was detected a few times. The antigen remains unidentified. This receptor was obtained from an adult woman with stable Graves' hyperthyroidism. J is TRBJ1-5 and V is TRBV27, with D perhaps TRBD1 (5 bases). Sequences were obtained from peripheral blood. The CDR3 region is CASSLWGEGQPQHF. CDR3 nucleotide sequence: TGTGCCAGCAGTTTATGGGGGGAGGGGCAGCCCCAGCATTTT.